This TCR beta chain emerged from a study of early stage breast cancer tumors (dated by TCRdb to 2016 to 2017). Concerning the study at large: Of the approximately 16 invasive breast tumors, roughly 13 were found to be estrogen receptor-positive, progesterone receptor-positive and HER2-negative. Most of the 12 ER+/PR+/HER2- tumors were invasive ductal carcinomas, while the other four were invasive lobular carcinomas. A read coverage of roughly 10-fold per sample was achieved on average. Across all samples, about 2.9 million templates representing under 1.3 million unique clonotypes were detected. The investigation overall reported the following: Greater similarity was observed between blood and normal breast repertoires than between blood and tumor repertoires, and tumor was distinguished from normal in 14 of 16 patients when each tissue was compared with blood. Enriched TCRB sequences shared across patients were mostly commonly generated sequences, unlikely to play an important role in the tumor microenvironment. Bulk genomic DNA sequencing of unsorted cells missed chain pairing and functional markers such as CD4, CD8 and FOXP3. Approximately 2.5-fold higher T cell density and higher clonality were observed in tumors than in adjacent normal breast tissue. Because the cohort was small, a breakdown by tumor subtype could not be done.

V and J are truncated by 6 bases and 3 bases respectively, leaving an intervening sequence of 20 bases. From the cysteine up to the phenylalanine, the CDR3 has a length of 16 residues. Only the CDR3 DNA is retained, 48 bases long and in frame from the first base. In the germline V gene (reference sequence), CDR1 corresponds to LNHDA and CDR2 to SQIVND. The study profiled bulk TCR beta-chain repertoires in matched peripheral blood, tumor and adjacent normal breast tissue taken from fewer than 20 patients with early-stage breast cancer. Before surgery, roughly 5-10 mL of whole blood was collected in EDTA tubes and processed within 2 hours. Ficoll-Paque centrifugation in SepMate-50 tubes was used to isolate peripheral blood mononuclear cells. PBMCs were cryopreserved in around 90% FBS with approximately 10% DMSO in aliquots of 2 to 4 million cells and stored in liquid nitrogen. The Qiagen AllPrep DNA/RNA Mini kit was used for genomic DNA extraction.

Two independent genomic DNA replicates were amplified for each sample, with roughly 0.5 ug used for blood and roughly 1.5 ug for tumor or normal breast. Following the manufacturer's instructions, the ImmunoSeq Intro kit was used to carry out TCRB sequencing on genomic DNA. Multiplex PCR was run for 31 cycles using proprietary primers and spike-in control sequences for absolute quantification. Single-end 150-bp reads were used to sequence an 87-bp fragment spanning the CDR3 plus the flanking V and J genes. Each lane of an Illumina MiSeq running version 3.0 chemistry carried seven multiplexed samples, with two replicates apiece. The authors' pipeline ran thus. Raw data were processed by the vendor's proprietary pipeline, with both replicates merged into one result per sample. To define clonotypes, the study grouped productive rearrangements that shared the V-gene family, CDR3 amino acid sequence and J-gene segment. Clonality was computed as 1 minus the normalized Shannon entropy (Pielou evenness) of TCRB abundances. T cell density was estimated by dividing total templates by the number of input cells inferred from the DNA input amount. Recon with default parameters was used to estimate total repertoire diversity and clonality. A clonotype was considered tumor-enriched if its abundance in tumor exceeded 0.1% and was at least 32-fold higher than its abundance in normal breast. TCRdb stores this immuneACCESS table with in-frame sequences only. Part of the clones is absent; in the studies checked, under half of the shortfall reflects unresolved V genes, and no reason is known for the rest. V, J and clone size are taken as reported in that table, and D and trimming were inferred from the DNA itself. This sample gives tens of thousands of clones in total; 75% to 85% of them show up just once. The top ten clonotypes cover over 9.5% of the sample.

With regard to this clone: Its antigen is not yet known. Nothing much larger sits one base from this clone, and base qualities are not available.

The sequence is built from TRBV19 and TRBJ1-2; no D segment can be confidently identified. The sequence derives from a person aged 60 to 70 with breast cancer. Input material: blood. The CDR3 here reads CASRRRGGPSDYGYTF. The base sequence is TGTGCCAGTAGACGGCGGGGAGGCCCCTCCGACTATGGCTACACCTTC. Where the CDR3 stops, the reference TRBV19 and TRBJ1-2 genes take over; the full variable domain is DGGITQSPKYLFRKEGQNVTLSCEQNLNHDAMYWYRQDPGQGLRLIYYSQIVNDFQKGDIAEGYSVSREKKESFPLTVTSAQKNPTAFYLCASRRRGGPSDYGYTFGSGTRLTVV.